Detailed here is one T cell receptor (beta chain). Its antigen is unidentified. These data come from a study of vaccination effects on CD4 cells after COVID-19. Study-wide background: Two-dose BNT162b2 or mRNA-1273 vaccination was given to participants. Two convalescent patients were sampled 16 days and one week before vaccination.

The culture ran for nine to eleven days, and then CD4+ T cells were isolated. The person was diagnosed with PCR-confirmed SARS-CoV-2 infection between March and December 2020. The ends were cut back, 0 bases at V and 1 base at J, with 12 bases in the middle. CDR1 and CDR2 from the germline V gene are LGHNA and YSLEER. This CDR3 region has 16 residues. The assay was immunoSEQ multiplex PCR, and TCRdb's table has in-frame clones only and misses some. Of around 45,000 clones in the sample, 76% were seen once. The chain joins TRBV4-3 to TRBJ1-1; tentative D call: TRBD1 (5 bases). The receptor was derived from a human donor who had a prior SARS-CoV-2 infection. The specimen comprised CD4+ T cells from PBMCs cultured without peptide, sampled before COVID-19 vaccination. CDR3 protein: CASSQEIGVKNTEAFF. CDR3 DNA sequence: TGCGCCAGCAGCCAAGAGATAGGGGTTAAGAACACTGAAGCTTTCTTT.